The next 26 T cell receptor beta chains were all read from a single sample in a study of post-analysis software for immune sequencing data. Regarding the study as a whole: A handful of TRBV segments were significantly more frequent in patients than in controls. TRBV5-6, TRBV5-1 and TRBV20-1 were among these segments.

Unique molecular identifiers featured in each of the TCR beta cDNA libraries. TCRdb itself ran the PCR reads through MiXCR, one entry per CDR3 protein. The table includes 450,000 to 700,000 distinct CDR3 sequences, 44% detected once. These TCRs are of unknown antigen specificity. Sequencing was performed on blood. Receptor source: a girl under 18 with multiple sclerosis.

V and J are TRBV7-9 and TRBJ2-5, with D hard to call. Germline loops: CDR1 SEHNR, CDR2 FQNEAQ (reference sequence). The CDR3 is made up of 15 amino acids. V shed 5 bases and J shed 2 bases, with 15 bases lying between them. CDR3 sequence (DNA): TGTGCCAGCAGCCCCGAGTCGGGCAGTCAAGAGACCCAGTACTTC. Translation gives CASSPESGSQETQYF. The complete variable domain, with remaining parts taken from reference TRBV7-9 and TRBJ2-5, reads DTGVSQNPRHKITKRGQNVTFRCDPISEHNRLYWYRQTLGQGPEFLTYFQNEAQLEKSRLLSDRFSAERPKGSFSTLEIQRTEQGDSAMYLCASSPESGSQETQYFGPGTRLLVL.

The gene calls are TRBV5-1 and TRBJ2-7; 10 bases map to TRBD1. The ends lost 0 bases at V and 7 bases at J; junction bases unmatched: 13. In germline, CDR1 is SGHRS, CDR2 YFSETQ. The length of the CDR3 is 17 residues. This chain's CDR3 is CASSLGGTGERDNEQYF. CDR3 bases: TGCGCCAGCAGCTTGGGGGGGACAGGGGAGAGAGACAATGAGCAGTACTTC.

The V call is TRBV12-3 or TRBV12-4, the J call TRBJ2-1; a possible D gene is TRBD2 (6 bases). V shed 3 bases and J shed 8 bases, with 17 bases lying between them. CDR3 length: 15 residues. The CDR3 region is CASSLDPRGKDEQFF. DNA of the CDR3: TGTGCCAGCAGTTTGGACCCCCGCGGGAAGGATGAGCAGTTCTTC.

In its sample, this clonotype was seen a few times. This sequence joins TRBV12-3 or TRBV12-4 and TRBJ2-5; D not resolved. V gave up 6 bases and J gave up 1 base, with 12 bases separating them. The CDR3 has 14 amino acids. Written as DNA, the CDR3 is TGTGCCAGCAGCCTAGGCGCGATCCAAGAGACCCAGTACTTC. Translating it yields CASSLGAIQETQYF.

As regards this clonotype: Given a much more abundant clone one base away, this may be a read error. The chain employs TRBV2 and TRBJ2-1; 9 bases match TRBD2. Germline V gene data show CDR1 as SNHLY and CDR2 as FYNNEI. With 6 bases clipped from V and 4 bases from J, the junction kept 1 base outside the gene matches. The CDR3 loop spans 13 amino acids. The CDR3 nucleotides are TGTGCCAGCAGGCTAGCGGGGTACAATGAGCAGTTCTTC. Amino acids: CASRLAGYNEQFF.

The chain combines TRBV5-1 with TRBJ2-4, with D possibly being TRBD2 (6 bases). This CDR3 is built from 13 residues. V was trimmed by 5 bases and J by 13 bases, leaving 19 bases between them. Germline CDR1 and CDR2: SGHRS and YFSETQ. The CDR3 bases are TGCGCCAGCAGTCTTGCGGGACCCCAGGAGCAGTACTTC. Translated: CASSLAGPQEQYF.

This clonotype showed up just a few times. The CDR3 nucleotides read TGTGCTAGTGGTTTGGTAATCCCCCAGGGGGCGCGTGTAAAACTGTTTTTT. Protein product: CASGLVIPQGARVKLFF. V and J are TRBV12-5 and TRBJ1-4; TRBD1 agrees at 8 bases. The CDR3 runs 17 residues. Trimming took 0 bases from V and 10 from J; bases not matched to a gene: 13. Germline V CDR1 and CDR2: LGHNT, FRNRAP.

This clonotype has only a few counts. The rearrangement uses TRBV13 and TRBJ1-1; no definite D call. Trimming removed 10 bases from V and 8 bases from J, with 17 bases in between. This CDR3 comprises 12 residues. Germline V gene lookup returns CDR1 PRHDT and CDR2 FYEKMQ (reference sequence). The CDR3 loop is CATESEKYEAFF. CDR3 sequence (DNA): TGTGCCACCGAGTCCGAAAAGTACGAAGCTTTCTTT.

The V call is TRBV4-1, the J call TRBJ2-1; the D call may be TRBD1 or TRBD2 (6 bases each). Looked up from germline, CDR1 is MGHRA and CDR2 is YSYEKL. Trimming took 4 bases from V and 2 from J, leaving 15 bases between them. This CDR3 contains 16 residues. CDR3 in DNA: TGCGCCAGCAGCCTACTCGCGGGACAAACCTACAATGAGCAGTTCTTC. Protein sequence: CASSLLAGQTYNEQFF.

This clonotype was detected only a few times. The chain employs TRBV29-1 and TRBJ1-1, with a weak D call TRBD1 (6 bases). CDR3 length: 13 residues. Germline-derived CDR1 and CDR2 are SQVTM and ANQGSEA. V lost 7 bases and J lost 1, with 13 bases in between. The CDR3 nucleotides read TGCAGCGCCTCCCTGGGACAGAACACTGAAGCTTTCTTT. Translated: CSASLGQNTEAFF.

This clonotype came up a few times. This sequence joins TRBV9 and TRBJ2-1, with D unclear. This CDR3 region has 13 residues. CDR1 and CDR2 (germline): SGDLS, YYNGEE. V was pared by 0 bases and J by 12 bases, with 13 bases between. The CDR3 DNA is TGTGCCAGCAGCGTAGTCACCGCCGCCCCGCAGTTCTTC. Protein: CASSVVTAAPQFF.

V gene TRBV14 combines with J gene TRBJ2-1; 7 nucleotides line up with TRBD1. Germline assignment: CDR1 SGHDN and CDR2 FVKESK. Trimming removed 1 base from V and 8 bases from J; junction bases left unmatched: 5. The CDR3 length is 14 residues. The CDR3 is CASSQGTGVDEQFF. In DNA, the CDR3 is TGTGCCAGCAGCCAAGGGACAGGCGTCGATGAGCAGTTCTTC.

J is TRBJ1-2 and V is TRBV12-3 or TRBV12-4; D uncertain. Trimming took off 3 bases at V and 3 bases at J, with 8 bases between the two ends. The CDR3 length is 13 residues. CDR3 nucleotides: TGTGCCAGCAGTTTCGGGGTTTACTATGGCTACACCTTC. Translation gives CASSFGVYYGYTF.

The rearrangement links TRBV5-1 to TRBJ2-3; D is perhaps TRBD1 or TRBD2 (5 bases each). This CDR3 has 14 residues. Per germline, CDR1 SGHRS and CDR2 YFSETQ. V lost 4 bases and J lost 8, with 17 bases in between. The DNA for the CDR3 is TGCGCCAGCAGCCGGGACGTGGATCCGGGTACGCAGTATTTT. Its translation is CASSRDVDPGTQYF.

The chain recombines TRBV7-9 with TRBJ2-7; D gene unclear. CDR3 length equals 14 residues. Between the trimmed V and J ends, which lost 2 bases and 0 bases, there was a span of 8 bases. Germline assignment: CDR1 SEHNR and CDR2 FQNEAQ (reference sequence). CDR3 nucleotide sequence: TGTGCCAGCAGCTTAACAGAAAGCTCCTACGAGCAGTACTTC. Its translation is CASSLTESSYEQYF.

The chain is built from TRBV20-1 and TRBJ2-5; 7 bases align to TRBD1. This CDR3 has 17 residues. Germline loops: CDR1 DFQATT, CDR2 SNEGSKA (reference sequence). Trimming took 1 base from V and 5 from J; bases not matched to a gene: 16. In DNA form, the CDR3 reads TGCAGTGCTAGAGGGGATGACAGGGCGTTTTTTGCTGAGACCCAGTACTTC. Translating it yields CSARGDDRAFFAETQYF.

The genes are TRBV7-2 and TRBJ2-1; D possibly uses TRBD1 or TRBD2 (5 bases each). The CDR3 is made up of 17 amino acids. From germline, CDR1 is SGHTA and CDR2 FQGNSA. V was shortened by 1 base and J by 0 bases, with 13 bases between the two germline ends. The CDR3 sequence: CASSLVGTKSSYNEQFF. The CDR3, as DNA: TGTGCCAGCAGCTTAGTAGGGACCAAGAGCTCCTACAATGAGCAGTTCTTC.

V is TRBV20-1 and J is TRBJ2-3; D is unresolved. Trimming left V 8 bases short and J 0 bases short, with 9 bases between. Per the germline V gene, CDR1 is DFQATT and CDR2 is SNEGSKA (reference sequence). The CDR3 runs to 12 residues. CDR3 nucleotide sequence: TGCAGTACTTTCCCTAGCACAGATACGCAGTATTTT. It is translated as CSTFPSTDTQYF.

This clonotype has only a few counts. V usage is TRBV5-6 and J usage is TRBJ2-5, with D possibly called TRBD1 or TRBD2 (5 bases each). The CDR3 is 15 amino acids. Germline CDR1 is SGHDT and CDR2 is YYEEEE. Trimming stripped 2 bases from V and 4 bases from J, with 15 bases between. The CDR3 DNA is TGTGCCAGCAGCTTCCAAGTCTCGGGGACAGAGACCCAGTACTTC. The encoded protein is CASSFQVSGTETQYF.

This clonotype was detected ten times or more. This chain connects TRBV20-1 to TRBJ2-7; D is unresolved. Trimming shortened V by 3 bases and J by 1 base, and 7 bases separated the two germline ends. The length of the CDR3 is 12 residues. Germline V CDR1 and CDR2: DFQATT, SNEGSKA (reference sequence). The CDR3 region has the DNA TGCAGTGCTAGGGTGGCTTCCTACGAGCAGTACTTC. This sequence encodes CSARVASYEQYF.

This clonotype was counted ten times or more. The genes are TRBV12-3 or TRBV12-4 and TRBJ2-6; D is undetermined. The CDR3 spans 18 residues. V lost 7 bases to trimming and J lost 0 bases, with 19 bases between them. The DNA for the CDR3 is TGTGCCAGCACTCGTCCGGGTAGCAGATACTCTGGGGCCAACGTCCTGACTTTC. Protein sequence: CASTRPGSRYSGANVLTF.

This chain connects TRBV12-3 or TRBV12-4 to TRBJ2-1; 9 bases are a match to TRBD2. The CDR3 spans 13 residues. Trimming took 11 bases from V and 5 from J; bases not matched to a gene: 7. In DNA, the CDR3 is TGTGCCGCGGGGACTAGCTACGACAATGAGCAGTTCTTC. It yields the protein CAAGTSYDNEQFF.

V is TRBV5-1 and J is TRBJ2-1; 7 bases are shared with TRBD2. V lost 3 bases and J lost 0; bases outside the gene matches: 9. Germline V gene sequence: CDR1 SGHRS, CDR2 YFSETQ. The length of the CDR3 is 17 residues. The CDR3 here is CASSWLPSGVSYNEQFF. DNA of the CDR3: TGCGCCAGCAGCTGGTTACCCAGCGGGGTCTCCTACAATGAGCAGTTCTTC.

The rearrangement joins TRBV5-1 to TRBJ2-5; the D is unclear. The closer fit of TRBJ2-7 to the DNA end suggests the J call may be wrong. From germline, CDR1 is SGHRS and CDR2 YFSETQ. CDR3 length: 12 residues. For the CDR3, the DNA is TGCGCCAGCAGCACATCAAGTAGCGAGCAGTACTTC. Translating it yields CASSTSSSEQYF.

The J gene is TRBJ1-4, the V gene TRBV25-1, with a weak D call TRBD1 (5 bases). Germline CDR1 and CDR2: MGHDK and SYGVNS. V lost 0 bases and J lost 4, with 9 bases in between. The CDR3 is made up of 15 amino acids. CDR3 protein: CASSEYRGSNEKLFF. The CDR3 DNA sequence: TGTGCCAGCAGTGAATATCGGGGCAGTAATGAAAAACTGTTTTTT.

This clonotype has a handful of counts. CDR3 amino acids: CASSGGGARGSSYNEQFF. CDR3 bases: TGTGCCAGCAGCGGGGGAGGGGCGCGGGGAAGCTCCTACAATGAGCAGTTCTTC. V gene TRBV7-2 combines with J gene TRBJ2-1, with 7 bases identical to TRBD2. CDR3 length equals 18 residues. The ends lost 5 bases at V and 0 bases at J; junction bases unmatched: 13. The germline gives CDR1 SGHTA, CDR2 FQGNSA. Based on the CDR3 plus reference TRBV7-2 and TRBJ2-1, the full variable domain is GAGVSQSPSNKVTEKGKDVELRCDPISGHTALYWYRQSLGQGLEFLIYFQGNSAPDKSGLPSDRFSAERTGGSVSTLTIQRTQQEDSAVYLCASSGGGARGSSYNEQFFGPGTRLTVL.